One and the same sample provided the 3 T cell receptor beta chains below, sequenced in a study of T cells in women clearing cervical HPV infection. Here immunoSEQ multiplex PCR was the method, and the copy in TCRdb shows in-frame clones only, minus some. The sample has under 20,000 clones, and its top ten clones hold approximately 3%. The sample was blood buffy coat. The receptors here all came from a woman between 18 and 75 years old with a cervical HPV16 infection that either progressed to CIN3+ or cleared (not recorded which).

Comment on this clone: The missing CDR3 end, 3 residues past where the read stops, is filled in from the germline J gene. The chain couples TRBV30 to TRBJ1-3, with TRBD1 identical over 7 bases. From germline, CDR1 is GTSNPN and CDR2 SVGIG (reference sequence). V was clipped by 8 bases and J by 0 bases; unmatched bases: 10. The CDR3 covers 15 residues. This chain's CDR3 is CAATSWTGSGNTIYF. CDR3 DNA, as far as it was read: TGTGCCGCGACTTCCTGGACAGGCTCTGGAAACACC.

As to this clone: The CDR3 extends 3 residues past the end of the read, so its final part is completed from the germline J gene. The chain recombines TRBV19 with TRBJ1-1; D is possibly TRBD1 (6 bases). Germline CDR1 and CDR2: LNHDA and SQIVND (reference sequence). Trimming removed 4 bases from V and 4 bases from J, with 10 bases in between. CDR3 size: 13 residues. This chain's CDR3 is CASSTSRGTEAFF. Incomplete CDR3 DNA: TGTGCCAGTAGTACAAGCAGGGGCACTGAA.

Note on this clone: The observed sequence ends 3 residues before the CDR3 terminus, with the missing tail filled in from the germline J gene. J is TRBJ1-1 and V is TRBV19; 9 bases agree with TRBD1. The V gene end was trimmed by 5 bases and the J gene end by 4 bases; junction bases not matched to a gene: 5. The CDR3 runs 14 residues. CDR1 and CDR2 (germline): LNHDA, SQIVND (reference sequence). The sequenced part of the CDR3 DNA is TGTGCCAGTAGTGTTCAGACAGGGGGCACTGAA. Amino acids: CASSVQTGGTE. The whole CDR3 protein reads CASSVQTGGTEAFF.